This passage covers 18 T cell receptor beta chains from one sample sequenced in a study of blood T cell repertoires in COVID-19. Sequencing used immunoSEQ multiplex PCR; TCRdb keeps in-frame clones, though not all of them. The top ten hold around 2.3% of the sample, which has tens of thousands of clones, roughly three quarters seen once. The sample taken for sequencing was peripheral blood. These receptors all stem from a man aged 70 or older with COVID-19, enrolled during active disease.

This clone was counted a few times. The chain uses TRBV28 and TRBJ2-1; 7 bases align to TRBD2. Trimming at V came to 4 bases and at J to 7 bases, leaving 10 bases not matched to a gene. Per the germline V gene, CDR1 is MDHEN and CDR2 is SYDVKM. The CDR3 is made up of 15 amino acids. CDR3 DNA sequence: TGTGCCAGCAGTTCAATCCAGACTAGCCCGAATGAGCAGTTCTTC. Encoded protein: CASSSIQTSPNEQFF.

This clone was observed a few times. This rearrangement joins TRBV9 to TRBJ1-5; 9 nucleotides agree with TRBD1. This CDR3 spans 14 amino acids. J lost 6 bases, V lost 4 bases, and 5 bases had no gene match. Per the germline V gene, CDR1 is SGDLS and CDR2 is YYNGEE. This chain's CDR3 is CASSPTGGIQPQHF. CDR3 sequence (DNA): TGTGCCAGCAGCCCAACAGGGGGCATTCAGCCCCAGCATTTT.

The rearrangement joins TRBV5-4 to TRBJ1-1; 7 bases map to TRBD1. CDR1 and CDR2 from the germline V gene are SGHNT and YYREEE (reference sequence). The CDR3 sequence is 16 residues long. With V trimmed by 3 bases and J by 5 bases, 13 bases remained unmatched. The CDR3 DNA is TGTGCCAGCAGCTCCAAATCGCAGGGGGATGGGACTGAAGCTTTCTTT. It translates to CASSSKSQGDGTEAFF.

The sample holds a few counts of this clone. The chain combines TRBV28 with TRBJ2-7; no firm D call. The CDR3 contains 14 residues. Germline V gene data show CDR1 as MDHEN and CDR2 as SYDVKM. V was shortened by 3 bases and J by 2 bases, with 11 bases between the two germline ends. The chain's CDR3 is CASSFLALAYEQYF. Written as DNA, the CDR3 is TGTGCCAGCAGTTTCCTGGCTCTGGCCTACGAGCAGTACTTC.

This clone was found a few times. This chain links TRBV5-1 with TRBJ2-6; a weak D match, TRBD2 (5 bases). Trimming took 4 bases from V and 0 from J, leaving 8 bases between them. Germline-derived CDR1 and CDR2 are SGHRS and YFSETQ. This CDR3 is 15 amino acids long. The CDR3 DNA reads as TGCGCCAGCAGCCCCACTAGCTCTGGGGCCAACGTCCTGACTTTC. Residues: CASSPTSSGANVLTF.

V is TRBV28 and J is TRBJ2-7; D uncertain. The CDR3 has 14 residues. CDR1 and CDR2 (germline): MDHEN, SYDVKM. Deletions cut 2 bases from V and 2 bases from J, with 10 bases between. CDR3: CASSLVYRTYEQYF. Here the CDR3 DNA reads TGTGCCAGCAGTTTAGTCTACAGAACCTACGAGCAGTACTTC.

V usage is TRBV5-1 and J usage is TRBJ2-1; D perhaps matches TRBD1 (6 bases). CDR3 length: 15 amino acids. Germline V gives CDR1 SGHRS, CDR2 YFSETQ. V was clipped by 4 bases and J by 5 bases, with 16 bases between them. In DNA form, the CDR3 reads TGCGCCAGCAGCCCGGACAGCCCCCGGGACAATGAGCAGTTCTTC. It yields the protein CASSPDSPRDNEQFF.

The V and J genes are TRBV19 and TRBJ2-1; 9 nucleotides match TRBD2. The ends lost 1 base at V and 2 bases at J; junction bases unmatched: 0. The V gene's germline CDR1 is LNHDA and CDR2 SQIVND (reference sequence). The CDR3 runs to 15 residues. The CDR3 protein is CASSIVAGAYNEQFF. The CDR3 DNA follows: TGTGCCAGTAGTATAGTAGCGGGAGCCTACAATGAGCAGTTCTTC.

The sample holds a few counts of this clone. The chain couples TRBV7-2 to TRBJ2-7; no firm D call. Trimming shortened V by 4 bases and J by 2 bases, and 12 bases separated the two germline ends. Per the germline V gene, CDR1 is SGHTA and CDR2 is FQGNSA. The CDR3 runs to 14 residues. The DNA for the CDR3 is TGTGCCAGCAGCTCCCAGGAAGTCGCCTACGAGCAGTACTTC. Translation gives CASSSQEVAYEQYF.

The chain is built from TRBV5-6 and TRBJ1-1, with 8 bases that match TRBD1. Germline CDR1 reads SGHDT; CDR2 reads YYEEEE. The CDR3 consists of 12 residues. Trimming cost V 4 bases and J 8 bases; bases outside gene matches: 4. The CDR3 here is CASSNRQGEAFF. DNA of the CDR3: TGTGCCAGCAGCAATAGACAGGGGGAAGCTTTCTTT.

Only a few counts were recorded for this clone. This chain links TRBV5-4 with TRBJ2-1; no clear D gene. The CDR3 has 15 residues. The germline V and J ends were trimmed by 0 bases and 5 bases, with 12 bases remaining between them. CDR1 and CDR2 from the germline V gene are SGHNT and YYREEE (reference sequence). CDR3 in DNA: TGTGCCAGCAGCTTGGTTTCGGCGGAGAACAATGAGCAGTTCTTC. As protein: CASSLVSAENNEQFF.

The chain carries TRBV18 and TRBJ2-7; D perhaps matches TRBD2 (5 bases). The CDR3 is made up of 13 amino acids. The germline CDR1 and CDR2 sequences are KGHSH and LQKENI. V was shortened by 3 bases and J by 7 bases, with 13 bases between the two germline ends. CDR3 sequence reads: CASSPGEGREQYF. The CDR3 bases are TGTGCCAGCTCACCTGGCGAGGGAAGGGAGCAGTACTTC.

The chain joins TRBV27 to TRBJ2-1; 11 bases align to TRBD2. In germline, CDR1 is MNHEY, CDR2 SMNVEV (reference sequence). The CDR3 sequence is 20 residues long. V shed 2 bases, J shed 0 bases, and the junction held 12 bases outside the gene matches. As DNA, the CDR3 is TGTGCCAGCAGTTTAGAACCGGGACTAGCGGTTACACCCTCCTACAATGAGCAGTTCTTC. Translation gives CASSLEPGLAVTPSYNEQFF.

V is TRBV6-5 and J is TRBJ1-2, with 8 bases matching TRBD1. The germline V gene encodes CDR1 MNHEY and CDR2 SVGAGI. Trimming removed 6 bases from V and 14 bases from J; junction bases left unmatched: 14. This CDR3 comprises 13 residues. The CDR3: CASSLDRGPTRTF. The CDR3 region has the DNA TGTGCCAGCAGCCTAGACAGGGGCCCAACGAGGACCTTC.

The rearrangement uses TRBV29-1 and TRBJ2-7; 10 nucleotides match TRBD1. This CDR3 has 14 residues. The germline gives CDR1 SQVTM, CDR2 ANQGSEA. The V segment lost 6 bases and the J segment 0 bases; nucleotides outside the gene matches: 5. CDR3 DNA sequence: TGCAGCGTGGAGGACAGGGGGTACTCCTACGAGCAGTACTTC. Protein product: CSVEDRGYSYEQYF.

This sequence joins TRBV24-1 and TRBJ2-5, with 8 bases matching TRBD2. Unmatched junction bases numbered 4, after V lost 7 bases and J lost 7 bases. Per germline, CDR1 KGHDR and CDR2 SFDVKD. The CDR3 extends over 12 amino acids. This CDR3 reads CATRGAGGTQYF. CDR3 coding DNA: TGTGCCACCAGAGGTGCGGGGGGGACCCAGTACTTC.

The CDR3 bases are TGTGCCAGCAGCCAAGTATTCACAAACCGGAACACTGAAGCTTTCTTT. Translating it yields CASSQVFTNRNTEAFF. J is TRBJ1-1 and V is TRBV4-2; D remains ambiguous. From germline, CDR1 is LGHNA and CDR2 YNFKEQ. V was trimmed by 1 base and J by 1 base, leaving 13 bases between them. The length of the CDR3 is 16 residues.

The V call is TRBV18, the J call TRBJ1-2; TRBD1 agrees at 9 bases. This CDR3 is built from 15 residues. The germline gives CDR1 KGHSH, CDR2 LQKENI. Trimming cost V 3 bases and J 6 bases; bases outside gene matches: 8. The CDR3 sequence: CASSPQGTGNHGYTF. The DNA of the CDR3 is TGTGCCAGCTCACCTCAAGGGACAGGGAACCATGGCTACACCTTC.